This TCR beta chain is drawn from a study of T cells in Graves' hyperthyroidism and ophthalmopathy. The overall study: Any treatment followed the collection of peripheral blood at initial diagnosis.

Germline assignment: CDR1 SEHNR and CDR2 FQNEAQ (reference sequence). The CDR3 is 12 amino acids. V was pared by 5 bases and J by 4 bases, with 8 bases between. The PBMCs had their origin in about 9.7 ml of fresh peripheral blood. This clonotype has at least ten counts. Its antigen is not identified. General study points: Among thyroid clonotypes expanded above 0.001, most also appeared in blood. A 13 V-J model separated ophthalmopathy from stable hyperthyroidism.

RNA transcripts provided the source from which TCR beta CDR3 regions were amplified. TCR CDR3 underwent first-round RT-PCR with the HTBI primer set. Each CDR3 protein is one row after TCRdb ran MiXCR on the multiplex PCR reads. The profile covers about 400,000 distinct CDR3 sequences, with approximately 14% appearing a single time and roughly a fifth taken by the ten largest. This TCR came from a woman in her twenties or thirties with Graves' ophthalmopathy. Specimen: blood. The rearrangement joins TRBV7-9 to TRBJ2-5; no reliable D call. The CDR3 DNA reads as TGTGCCAGCAGCACATTCGCAGAGACCCAGTACTTC. Translating gives CASSTFAETQYF.